These 8 T cell receptor beta chains came from one sample sequenced in a study of cytomegalovirus exposure and HLA in healthy donors. 13 Jbeta primers and 60 Vbeta primers were used for the PCR. Sequenced by immunoSEQ multiplex PCR; TCRdb stores in-frame clones only, minus some. The sample contains tens of thousands of clones, roughly 68% of which appear only once. The specimen was PBMCs. Receptors were obtained from a woman aged 45-60 years in good health and CMV-seronegative.

This clone has a handful of counts. V gene TRBV29-1 combines with J gene TRBJ1-5; no clear D gene. The germline V gene encodes CDR1 SQVTM and CDR2 ANQGSEA. Between the trimmed V and J ends, which lost 8 bases and 5 bases, there was a span of 13 bases. CDR3 length: 12 amino acids. The CDR3 DNA reads as TGCAGCATTGGAGGGAGGGATCAGCCCCAGCATTTT. It encodes CSIGGRDQPQHF.

The V gene is TRBV6-5, the J gene TRBJ1-2; tentative D call: TRBD1 (6 bases). The CDR3 is 12 residues long. Germline lookup yields CDR1 MNHEY and CDR2 SVGAGI. V was clipped by 6 bases and J by 4 bases, with 9 bases between them. CDR3 DNA sequence: TGTGCCAGCAGACAGGGACGCTATGGCTACACCTTC. It encodes CASRQGRYGYTF.

The J gene is TRBJ2-7, the V gene TRBV9, with 8 bases lining up with TRBD1. CDR3 length: 13 amino acids. From germline, CDR1 is SGDLS and CDR2 YYNGEE. V shed 4 bases, J shed 5 bases, and the junction held 5 bases outside the gene matches. For the CDR3, the DNA is TGTGCCAGCAGCCCCCGGACAGGGAACGAGCAGTACTTC. Translated: CASSPRTGNEQYF.

This clone was recorded once. The rearrangement uses TRBV9 and TRBJ1-2; no firm D call. V lost 6 bases, J lost 4 bases, and 13 bases lay in between. CDR3 length: 13 residues. CDR1 is SGDLS and CDR2 is YYNGEE in the germline V gene. CDR3 bases: TGTGCCAGCACCTCTGGAGGGTCCTATGGCTACACCTTC. Amino acid sequence: CASTSGGSYGYTF.

The rearrangement uses TRBV29-1 and TRBJ2-5; D is undetermined. V gave up 3 bases and J gave up 2 bases, with 10 bases separating them. The CDR3 loop spans 13 amino acids. Looked up from germline, CDR1 is SQVTM and CDR2 is ANQGSEA. The CDR3 DNA reads TGCAGCGTTGATGGTCAGACTCAAGAGACCCAGTACTTC. Encoded protein: CSVDGQTQETQYF.

This clone occurred a few times. The rearrangement links TRBV18 to TRBJ2-7, with 7 bases fitting TRBD1. Germline loops: CDR1 KGHSH, CDR2 LQKENI. The CDR3 is made up of 16 amino acids. The ends lost 4 bases at V and 2 bases at J; junction bases unmatched: 11. CDR3 loop: CASSRPGQSNTYEQYF. The CDR3 nucleotides read TGTGCCAGCTCACGCCCGGGACAGAGTAATACCTACGAGCAGTACTTC.

In this sample, this clone turned up once. The V and J genes are TRBV9 and TRBJ1-1; TRBD1 might be the D (6 bases). CDR1 and CDR2 from the germline V gene are SGDLS and YYNGEE. The CDR3 extends over 14 amino acids. Trimming left V 0 bases short and J 1 base short, with 7 bases between. This CDR3 reads CASSVVQGNTEAFF. The CDR3 region has the DNA TGTGCCAGCAGCGTAGTACAGGGGAACACTGAAGCTTTCTTT.

The chain recombines TRBV5-1 with TRBJ2-7; 12 positions agree with TRBD1. Germline values: CDR1 SGHRS, CDR2 YFSETQ. V shed 4 bases, J shed 7 bases, and the junction held 6 bases outside the gene matches. This CDR3 contains 14 residues. Here the CDR3 reads CASSPGQGAAEQYF. The CDR3 coding sequence is TGCGCCAGCAGCCCGGGACAGGGGGCAGCGGAGCAGTACTTC.